The clone carrying this T cell receptor beta chain was observed a single time. Its antigen is unknown. These data belong to a study of cytomegalovirus exposure and HLA in healthy donors. Study-wide points: Accounts indicate the classifier identified cytomegalovirus status with strong specificity and sensitivity. Reports state that TCR beta sequences accurately predicted most subjects' HLA-A and HLA-B alleles.

Germline values: CDR1 MNHEY, CDR2 SMNVEV (reference sequence). The CDR3 is 15 residues long. The junction had 3 bases not matched to a gene; V was cut back by 3 bases and J by 2 bases. The PCR employed 60 Vbeta primers together with 13 Jbeta primers. TCRdb's copy holds only in-frame clones and misses some; the assay was immunoSEQ multiplex PCR. The table has about 95,000 clones, around 75% seen once. Samples came from healthy bone marrow donors. The clonotype comes from a man aged 18 to 29 in good health and CMV-seropositive. The chain recombines TRBV27 with TRBJ2-3; 9 positions match TRBD2. The sequenced material came from PBMCs. The CDR3 coding sequence is TGTGCCAGCAGTTTGGCGGGGGGGAACACAGATACGCAGTATTTT. This sequence encodes CASSLAGGNTDTQYF.